This paragraph covers one T cell receptor (beta chain) sequence. This sample stems from a study of blood T cell repertoires in COVID-19. The CDR3 runs 15 residues. V shed 7 bases, J shed 3 bases, and the junction held 8 bases outside the gene matches. Some clones are missing from TCRdb's copy, which holds only in-frame ones; the method was immunoSEQ multiplex PCR. The sample includes over 200,000 clones, about nine tenths of them seen just once. This sequence was found in a woman between 45 and 65 years old in a cohort exposed to, infected with or recovered from COVID-19 (not recorded which). The rearrangement joins TRBV23-1 to TRBJ2-7; 11 bases are a match to TRBD1. TRBV23-1 falls under the ORF class, with uncertain function. Sequencing input: PBMCs or T cells enriched from blood (not recorded which). The CDR3 coding sequence is TGCGCCAGCACCCTACCGGGACAGGGGGTCTACGAGCAGTACTTC. It translates to CASTLPGQGVYEQYF.